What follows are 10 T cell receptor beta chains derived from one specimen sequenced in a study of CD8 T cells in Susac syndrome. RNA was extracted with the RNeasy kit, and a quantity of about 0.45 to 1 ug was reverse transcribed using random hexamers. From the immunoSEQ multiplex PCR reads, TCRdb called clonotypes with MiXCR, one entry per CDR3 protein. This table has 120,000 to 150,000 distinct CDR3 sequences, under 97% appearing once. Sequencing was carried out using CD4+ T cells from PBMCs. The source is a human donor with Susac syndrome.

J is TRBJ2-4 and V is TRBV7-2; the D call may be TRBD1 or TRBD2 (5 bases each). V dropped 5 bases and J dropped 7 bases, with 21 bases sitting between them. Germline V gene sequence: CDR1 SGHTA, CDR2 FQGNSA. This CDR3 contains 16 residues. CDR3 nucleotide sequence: TGTGCCAGCAGCCCAACGGCTGGGACGGGTGAGAACATTCAGTACTTC. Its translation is CASSPTAGTGENIQYF. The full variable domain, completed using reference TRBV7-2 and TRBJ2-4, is GAGVSQSPSNKVTEKGKDVELRCDPISGHTALYWYRQSLGQGLEFLIYFQGNSAPDKSGLPSDRFSAERTGGSVSTLTIQRTQQEDSAVYLCASSPTAGTGENIQYFGAGTRLSVL.

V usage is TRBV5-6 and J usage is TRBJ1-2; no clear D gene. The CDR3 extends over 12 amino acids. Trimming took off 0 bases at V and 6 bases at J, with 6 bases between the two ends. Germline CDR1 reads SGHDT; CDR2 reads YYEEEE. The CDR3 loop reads CASSLVLHGYTF. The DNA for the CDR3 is TGTGCCAGCAGCTTGGTTTTACATGGCTACACCTTC. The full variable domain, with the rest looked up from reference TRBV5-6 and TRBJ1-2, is DAGVTQSPTHLIKTRGQQVTLRCSPKSGHDTVSWYQQALGQGPQFIFQYYEEEERQRGNFPDRFSGHQFPNYSSELNVNALLLGDSALYLCASSLVLHGYTFGSGTRLTVV.

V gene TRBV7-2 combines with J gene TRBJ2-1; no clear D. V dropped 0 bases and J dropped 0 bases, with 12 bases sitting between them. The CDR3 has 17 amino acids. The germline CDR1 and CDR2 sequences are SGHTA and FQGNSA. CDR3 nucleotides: TGTGCCAGCAGCTTAGCGCTGGGTCGGAGCTCCTACAATGAGCAGTTCTTC. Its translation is CASSLALGRSSYNEQFF.

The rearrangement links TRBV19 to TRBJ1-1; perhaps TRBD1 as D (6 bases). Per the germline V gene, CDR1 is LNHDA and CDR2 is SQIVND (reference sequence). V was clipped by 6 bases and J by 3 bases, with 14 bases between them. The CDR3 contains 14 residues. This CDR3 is CASRATGIDTEAFF. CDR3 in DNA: TGTGCCAGTAGGGCCACAGGGATCGACACTGAAGCTTTCTTT.

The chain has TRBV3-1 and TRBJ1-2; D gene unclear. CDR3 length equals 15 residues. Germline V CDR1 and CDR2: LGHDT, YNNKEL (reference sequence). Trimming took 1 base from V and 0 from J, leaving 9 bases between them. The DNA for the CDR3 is TGTGCCAGCAGCCAAGGACGGGGAGCTAACTATGGCTACACCTTC. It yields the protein CASSQGRGANYGYTF.

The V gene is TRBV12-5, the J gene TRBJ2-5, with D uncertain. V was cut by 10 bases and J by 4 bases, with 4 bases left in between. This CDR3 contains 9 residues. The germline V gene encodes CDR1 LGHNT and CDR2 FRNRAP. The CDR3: CAIGETQYF. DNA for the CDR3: TGTGCTATAGGAGAGACCCAGTACTTC.

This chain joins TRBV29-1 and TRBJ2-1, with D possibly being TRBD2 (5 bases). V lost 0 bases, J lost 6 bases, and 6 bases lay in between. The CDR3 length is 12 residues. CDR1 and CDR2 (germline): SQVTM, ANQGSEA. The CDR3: CSVEEGGNEQFF. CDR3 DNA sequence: TGCAGCGTTGAAGAAGGAGGCAATGAGCAGTTCTTC.

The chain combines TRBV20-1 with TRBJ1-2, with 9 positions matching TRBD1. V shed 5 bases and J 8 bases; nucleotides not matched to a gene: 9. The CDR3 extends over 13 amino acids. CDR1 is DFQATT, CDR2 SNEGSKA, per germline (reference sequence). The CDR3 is CSAPGTGNKGYTF. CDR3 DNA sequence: TGCAGTGCTCCCGGGACAGGGAATAAAGGCTACACCTTC.

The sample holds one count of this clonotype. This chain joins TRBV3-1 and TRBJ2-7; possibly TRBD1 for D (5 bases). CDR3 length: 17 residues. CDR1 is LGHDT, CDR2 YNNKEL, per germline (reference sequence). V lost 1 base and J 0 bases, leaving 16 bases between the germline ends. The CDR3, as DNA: TGTGCCAGCAGCCAAGGACCTTCCTATGGGGCCTCCTACGAGCAGTACTTC. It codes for CASSQGPSYGASYEQYF.

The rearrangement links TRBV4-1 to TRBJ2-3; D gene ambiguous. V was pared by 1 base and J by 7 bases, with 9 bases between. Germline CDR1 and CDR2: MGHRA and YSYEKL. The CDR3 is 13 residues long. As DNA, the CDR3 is TGCGCCAGCAGCCAAGGCTCTGATTATACGCAGTATTTT. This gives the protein CASSQGSDYTQYF.